The TCR beta chain described here comes from a study of identical twins. Study-level findings and limits: Out-of-frame sharing of TCR alpha in monozygotic twins was underestimated by models. Conclusions relied on cross-sectional statistical analysis, not following the same donors. Insertions were fewer in abundant cord blood beta clonotypes, whereas memory repertoires showed none of this pattern.

CDR1 and CDR2 from the germline V gene are SQVTM and ANQGSEA. Deletions cut 7 bases from V and 0 bases from J, with 8 bases between. The CDR3 extends over 12 amino acids. TCRdb processed the 5' RACE reads anew with MiXCR; each CDR3 protein has one entry. The sample lists fewer than 400 distinct CDR3 sequences; more than 80% were seen once. A word on this clonotype: Its matching antigen is unknown.

This sequence originates from a woman between 18 and 30 years old in good health. This table probably holds off-target reads from a library built for another chain. The chain has TRBV29-1 and TRBJ2-3, with D unresolved. Sequencing was done on a sample of memory (CD45RO+) T cells sorted from blood. The CDR3: CSGGRSTDTQYF. The CDR3 DNA reads as TGCAGCGGCGGACGGAGCACAGATACGCAGTATTTT.